The text below deals with one T cell receptor (beta chain). Antigen: not known. This record comes from a study of T cells expressing NK-cell markers. As for the study in general: Cells sorted as CD3+CD56+NKG2C+, CD3+CD56+NKG2C- and CD3+CD56-NKG2C+ T cells supplied the TCR beta repertoires. Eight donors were sequenced, of whom seven were HCMV-seropositive, while the remaining one was HCMV-seronegative. Study-wide points: For a few donors, these clonotypes were likewise the leading ones in the CD3+CD56-NKG2C+ fraction.

The V gene's germline CDR1 is KGHSH and CDR2 LQKENI. CDR3 length equals 17 residues. TCRdb reanalyzed the 5' RACE reads and collapses them to one entry per CDR3 protein, without DNA. Here the sample table reports under 600,000 distinct CDR3 sequences. Sequenced sample: blood T cells: a sorted CD56 or NKG2C T cell subset, CD4+ or CD8+ T cells, or bulk PBMC T cells (not recorded which). The rearrangement joins TRBV18 to TRBJ2-1. This receptor was taken from a woman aged 50 to 60 in good health. This chain's CDR3 is CASSPRSRQSSYNEQFF.